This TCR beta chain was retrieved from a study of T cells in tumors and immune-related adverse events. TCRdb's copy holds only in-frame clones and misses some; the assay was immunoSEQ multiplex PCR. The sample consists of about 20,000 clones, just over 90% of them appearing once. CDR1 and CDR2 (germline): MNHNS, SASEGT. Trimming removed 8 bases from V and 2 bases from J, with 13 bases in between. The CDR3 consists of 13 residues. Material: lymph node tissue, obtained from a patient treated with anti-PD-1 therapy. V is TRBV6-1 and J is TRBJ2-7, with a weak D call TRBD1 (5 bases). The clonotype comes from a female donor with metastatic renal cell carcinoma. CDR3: CASVRVRAYEQYF. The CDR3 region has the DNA TGTGCCAGCGTCAGGGTTCGGGCCTACGAGCAGTACTTC.